Listed below are T cell receptor beta chains from one sample, sequenced in a study of OX40 agonist ivuxolimab in advanced cancers. The table came from immunoSEQ multiplex PCR; TCRdb's copy has only in-frame clones and leaves some out. There are more than 25,000 clones in the sample; 85% occur only once, and about a quarter lies in the top ten. This sample comprised CD4+ or CD8+ T cells sorted from blood, obtained in a trial of the OX40 agonist ivuxolimab. The receptors here all came from an adult with an advanced solid tumor such as melanoma, head and neck, liver or kidney cancer. The CDR3 runs from the conserved cysteine through the conserved F or W.

TRBV14	TRBJ1-2	CASSSQRQGRYGYTF
TRBV6-5	TRBJ2-7	CASSYSGHVNEQYF
TRBV27	TRBJ2-3	CASSYVGPTDTQYF
TRBV7-8	TRBJ1-5	CASSYQASNQPQHF
TRBV6-5	TRBJ2-1	CASSFTSGRINEQFF
TRBV14	TRBJ2-7	CASSQERGLGEQYF
TRBV27	TRBJ2-7	CASSGTGPHEQYF
TRBV5-1	TRBJ1-5	CASSFFPGNQPQHF
TRBV5-1	TRBJ2-3	CASSLWTSGTDTQYF
TRBV6-5	TRBJ1-2	CASSYQGGYGYTF
TRBV25-1	TRBJ2-3	CASSERAGLTLTDTQYF
TRBV4-1	TRBJ2-3	CASSQAPGGDTQYF
TRBV2	TRBJ1-5	CASSEPPWEGNQPQHF
TRBV5-4	TRBJ1-1	CASSLALGNRDRGRGTEAFF
TRBV4-1	TRBJ2-1	CASSQEGSGSSYNEQFF
TRBV18	TRBJ2-2	CASSPSTGGGTGELFF
TRBV4-1	TRBJ2-7	CASSQAASGRGHEQYF
TRBV6-1	TRBJ1-4	CASSEEQVVNEKLFF